The 18 T cell receptor beta chains below were found in one sample sequenced in a study of low-dose radiotherapy and immunotherapy resistance in tumors. Gene-specific TRAV and TRBV primers were used for first-strand cDNA, covering alpha and beta chains. Amplification, which lasted approximately 20 PCR cycles, used a constant-region primer and V-primer adapter to amplify TCRs. Using its own MiXCR run on the reads, TCRdb lists one record per CDR3 protein. Of about 89,000 distinct CDR3 sequences detected, more than 7.5% appear once; the ten largest clones hold roughly 1%. The time point was: before trial treatment. Source: PBMCs, taken before treatment. The source of these receptors is a male donor with prostate cancer.

This clonotype occurred many times. The rearrangement uses TRBV7-9 and TRBJ1-1; D is perhaps TRBD1 (6 bases). V lost 6 bases and J 7 bases, leaving 9 bases between the germline ends. This CDR3 contains 11 residues. Germline CDR1 is SEHNR and CDR2 is FQNEAQ (reference sequence). The CDR3 region has the DNA TGTGCCAGCAGTCCGGACAGTGAAGCTTTCTTT. Encoded protein: CASSPDSEAFF.

The chain combines TRBV5-1 with TRBJ2-7; a weak D match, TRBD2 (6 bases). CDR3 length: 14 amino acids. Germline CDR1 reads SGHRS; CDR2 reads YFSETQ. V lost 4 bases and J lost 5, with 16 bases in between. The CDR3, as DNA: TGCGCCAGCAGCAAAGACCGCGGCGGGGACGAGCAGTACTTC. It codes for CASSKDRGGDEQYF.

This clonotype was seen many times. This rearrangement joins TRBV7-2 to TRBJ1-4; 7 nucleotides agree with TRBD1. The CDR3 contains 14 residues. The germline gives CDR1 SGHTA, CDR2 FQGNSA. Trimming at V came to 4 bases and at J to 7 bases, leaving 6 bases not matched to a gene. CDR3 in DNA: TGTGCCAGCAGCTCCAGGGGGTATAGTGAAAAACTGTTTTTT. Its translation is CASSSRGYSEKLFF.

This clonotype was recorded at least ten times. The rearrangement links TRBV7-2 to TRBJ2-7; D is unclear. Per the germline V gene, CDR1 is SGHTA and CDR2 is FQGNSA. V lost 5 bases, J lost 6 bases, and 14 bases lay in between. CDR3 length: 13 amino acids. CDR3 sequence reads: CASSPPVLVEQYF. The DNA for the CDR3 is TGTGCCAGCAGCCCCCCTGTCCTGGTCGAGCAGTACTTC. The variable domain in full, completed from reference TRBV7-2 and TRBJ2-7, reads GAGVSQSPSNKVTEKGKDVELRCDPISGHTALYWYRQSLGQGLEFLIYFQGNSAPDKSGLPSDRFSAERTGGSVSTLTIQRTQQEDSAVYLCASSPPVLVEQYFGPGTRLTVT.

At least ten counts were recorded for this clonotype. The chain uses TRBV28 and TRBJ1-2; the D gene is possibly TRBD1 (5 bases). Germline CDR1 MDHEN, CDR2 SYDVKM. This CDR3 has 13 amino acids. Trimming took off 4 bases at V and 7 bases at J, with 13 bases between the two ends. In DNA form, the CDR3 reads TGTGCCAGCAGTTACGGGACCCCATTTGGCTACACCTTC. It translates to CASSYGTPFGYTF.

This clonotype has a count of ten or more. The chain employs TRBV6-5 and TRBJ2-3, with D hard to call. Germline-derived CDR1 and CDR2 are MNHEY and SVGAGI. V was cut by 6 bases and J by 0 bases, with 13 bases left in between. There are 15 residues in the CDR3. CDR3 sequence: CASSRSETSTDTQYF. CDR3 nucleotide sequence: TGTGCCAGCAGCCGCTCGGAAACTAGCACAGATACGCAGTATTTT.

The sample holds many counts of this clonotype. The chain combines TRBV28 with TRBJ2-5; no clear D. Germline V lookup: CDR1 MDHEN, CDR2 SYDVKM. The CDR3 runs 10 residues. V dropped 8 bases and J dropped 4 bases, with 5 bases sitting between them. CDR3: CASRRETQYF. In DNA form, the CDR3 reads TGTGCCAGCCGAAGAGAGACCCAGTACTTC.

This clonotype has ten or more counts. The V and J genes are TRBV29-1 and TRBJ1-3, with D unresolved. Germline V gives CDR1 SQVTM, CDR2 ANQGSEA. CDR3 length: 13 amino acids. Trimming left V 4 bases short and J 0 bases short, with 7 bases between. CDR3 in DNA: TGCAGCGTTGCCGAGAGCTCTGGAAACACCATATATTTT. The encoded protein is CSVAESSGNTIYF.

This clonotype was observed many times. The rearrangement uses TRBV6-5 and TRBJ2-1; D uncertain. The V gene lost 2 bases and the J gene lost 2 bases, with 10 bases spanning the gap. The CDR3 has 15 amino acids. Per germline, CDR1 MNHEY and CDR2 SVGAGI. The CDR3 DNA is TGTGCCAGCAGTTACGGGGTACGGCCCTACAATGAGCAGTTCTTC. Translated, it gives CASSYGVRPYNEQFF.

In its sample, this clonotype was seen many times. This sequence joins TRBV9 and TRBJ1-2, with 8 bases identical to TRBD1. The V gene end was trimmed by 4 bases and the J gene end by 4 bases; junction bases not matched to a gene: 3. CDR3 length: 13 residues. CDR1 is SGDLS, CDR2 YYNGEE, per germline. CDR3 sequence: CASSPTGVYGYTF. CDR3 in DNA: TGTGCCAGCAGCCCGACAGGGGTCTATGGCTACACCTTC.

As concerns this clonotype: One base away lies a much larger clone, so this may be a sequencing read error. This sequence joins TRBV18 and TRBJ2-7, with a weak D call TRBD1 (5 bases). Per germline, CDR1 KGHSH and CDR2 LQKENI. The CDR3 covers 14 residues. This CDR3 is CDSSPQTGTYEQYF. The DNA for the CDR3 is TGTGACAGCTCACCACAAACAGGAACCTACGAGCAGTACTTC.

This clonotype was seen ten or more times. The chain links TRBV19 to TRBJ1-1; no clear D. The V end was cut by 3 bases, the J end by 6 bases, with 17 bases between. The germline gives CDR1 LNHDA, CDR2 SQIVND (reference sequence). The CDR3 is made up of 15 amino acids. CDR3 residues: CASSILRGRGPEAFF. CDR3 sequence (DNA): TGTGCCAGTAGTATTCTGCGAGGACGAGGGCCTGAAGCTTTCTTT. Filled out from reference TRBV19 and TRBJ1-1, the complete variable domain reads DGGITQSPKYLFRKEGQNVTLSCEQNLNHDAMYWYRQDPGQGLRLIYYSQIVNDFQKGDIAEGYSVSREKKESFPLTVTSAQKNPTAFYLCASSILRGRGPEAFFGQGTRLTVV.

Details on this clonotype: A single base is all that separates this from a far larger clone, so a read error is likely. This sequence joins TRBV20-1 and TRBJ2-7; 9 bases align to TRBD2. The CDR3 has 14 amino acids. CDR1 and CDR2 from the germline V gene are DFQATT and SNEGSKA (reference sequence). The ends lost 1 base at V and 7 bases at J; junction bases unmatched: 8. The CDR3 bases are TGCAGTGCTAGAGGGACTAGCGACTACAATGAGCAGTACTTC. It translates to CSARGTSDYNEQYF.

This clonotype was recorded at least ten times. The chain has TRBV20-1 and TRBJ2-2; D unclear. V gave up 0 bases and J gave up 6 bases, with 5 bases separating them. CDR1 is DFQATT, CDR2 SNEGSKA, per germline (reference sequence). The CDR3 extends over 12 amino acids. CDR3 sequence: CSAREGAGELFF. The DNA of the CDR3 is TGCAGTGCTAGAGAGGGCGCCGGGGAGCTGTTTTTT.

Ten or more counts support this clonotype. V usage is TRBV28 and J usage is TRBJ1-5; D gene unclear. Germline assignment: CDR1 MDHEN and CDR2 SYDVKM. The CDR3 spans 11 residues. Deletions cut 2 bases from V and 5 bases from J, with 1 base between. The CDR3 region has the DNA TGTGCCAGCAGTTTAGATCAGCCCCAGCATTTT. Encoded protein: CASSLDQPQHF. Full variable domain (missing parts from reference TRBV28 and TRBJ1-5): DVKVTQSSRYLVKRTGEKVFLECVQDMDHENMFWYRQDPGLGLRLIYFSYDVKMKEKGDIPEGYSVSREKKERFSLILESASTNQTSMYLCASSLDQPQHFGDGTRLSIL.

This clonotype was seen repeatedly, ten times or more. This chain joins TRBV4-3 and TRBJ2-7; perhaps TRBD2 as D (5 bases). V lost 1 base and J lost 0, with 10 bases in between. This CDR3 has 15 residues. Germline-derived CDR1 and CDR2 are LGHNA and YSLEER. The CDR3 nucleotides are TGCGCCAGCAGCCAAGGCCCCGGAGGCTCCTACGAGCAGTACTTC. Its translation: CASSQGPGGSYEQYF.

The J gene is TRBJ2-7, the V gene TRBV5-4; 7 nucleotides match TRBD1. CDR1 and CDR2 from the germline V gene are SGHNT and YYREEE (reference sequence). Losses at the gene ends were 4 bases for V and 6 bases for J; bases not matched to a gene: 4. CDR3 length: 12 amino acids. The CDR3 nucleotides read TGTGCCAGCAGCCGCAGGGGGACCGAGCAGTACTTC. Residues: CASSRRGTEQYF.

This clonotype was seen at least ten times. The chain couples TRBV18 to TRBJ1-2, with D unclear. CDR1 and CDR2 from the germline V gene are KGHSH and LQKENI. Trimming left V 5 bases short and J 8 bases short, with 15 bases between. This CDR3 is 13 amino acids long. The CDR3 spells CASSAGWDTGYTF. DNA for the CDR3: TGTGCCAGCTCAGCAGGATGGGATACCGGCTACACCTTC.